The 28 T cell receptor beta chains listed next were all sequenced from one sample in a study of T cell responses to AZD1222 COVID-19 vaccine. Measured with immunoSEQ multiplex PCR; TCRdb has only the in-frame clones, and not every one. The table includes over 100,000 clones, approximately 91% detected once. Specimen: peripheral blood, collected on day 0 of AZD1222 vaccination. The source of these receptors is an adult in good health.

CDR3 DNA: TGTGCCAGCAGCTTAGGACGTCGACAGGAGCCCTATGGCTACACCTTC. This gives the protein CASSLGRRQEPYGYTF. The chain uses TRBV11-3 and TRBJ1-2; tentatively, D is TRBD1 (6 bases). Germline V gene data show CDR1 as SGHNT and CDR2 as YENEEA. The CDR3 contains 16 residues. The V gene lost 1 base and the J gene lost 4 bases, with 16 bases spanning the gap.

The chain combines TRBV10-1 with TRBJ2-7, with D maybe TRBD1 (5 bases). The length of the CDR3 is 12 residues. The germline gives CDR1 WNHNN, CDR2 SYGVQD (reference sequence). V gave up 3 bases and J gave up 7 bases, with 10 bases separating them. Written as DNA, the CDR3 is TGCGCCAGCAGTGACGCAGGGTGGGAGCAGTACTTC. This gives the protein CASSDAGWEQYF.

The chain combines TRBV6-5 with TRBJ1-2; 9 nucleotides align to TRBD1. The CDR3 contains 14 residues. With V trimmed by 5 bases and J by 8 bases, 9 bases remained unmatched. Germline CDR1 and CDR2: MNHEY and SVGAGI. The chain's CDR3 is CASSNPDRGYGYTF. The CDR3, as DNA: TGTGCCAGCAGTAACCCGGACAGGGGATACGGCTACACCTTC.

V usage is TRBV18 and J usage is TRBJ1-4, with 9 positions matching TRBD1. The CDR3 runs 14 residues. The V and J ends lost 0 bases and 7 bases, in that order; junction bases with no gene match: 0. Germline V lookup: CDR1 KGHSH, CDR2 LQKENI. The CDR3, as DNA: TGTGCCAGCTCACCACCGGGACAGGGTGAAAAACTGTTTTTT. Encoded protein: CASSPPGQGEKLFF. The full variable domain, rest sourced from reference TRBV18 and TRBJ1-4, is NAGVMQNPRHLVRRRGQEARLRCSPMKGHSHVYWYRQLPEEGLKFMVYLQKENIIDESGMPKERFSAEFPKEGPSILRIQQVVRGDSAAYFCASSPPGQGEKLFFGSGTQLSVL.

The gene calls are TRBV28 and TRBJ2-7, with 8 nucleotides matching TRBD2. The CDR3 runs to 14 residues. With V trimmed by 8 bases and J by 0 bases, 6 bases remained unmatched. Germline assignment: CDR1 MDHEN and CDR2 SYDVKM. CDR3 nucleotide sequence: TGTGCCAGCCAGCGCGGGGGGCCCTCCTACGAGCAGTACTTC. Translating it yields CASQRGGPSYEQYF.

This clone was found a few times. The gene calls are TRBV6-5 and TRBJ2-7; 8 bases align to TRBD1. The CDR3 loop spans 12 amino acids. The J segment lost 6 bases and the V segment lost 11 bases, leaving 9 bases of the junction unmatched. Germline-derived CDR1 and CDR2 are MNHEY and SVGAGI. The CDR3 sequence: CAVAQGAREQYV. The DNA for the CDR3 is TGTGCCGTCGCTCAGGGGGCCCGCGAGCAGTACGTC.

J is TRBJ1-1 and V is TRBV21-1; the DNA was not compared with TRBD1, the D call given in the table. TRBV21-1 is assigned pseudogene status. The CDR3 is made up of 15 amino acids. The CDR3 loop reads CASRTGTGPSGGAFF. The CDR3 region has the DNA TGTGCCAGCAGAACCGGGACAGGGCCCTCCGGTGGAGCTTTCTTT.

The chain joins TRBV5-1 to TRBJ1-1; a possible D gene is TRBD1 (6 bases). This CDR3 is 17 amino acids long. Germline assignment: CDR1 SGHRS and CDR2 YFSETQ. V lost 4 bases and J 1 base, leaving 20 bases between the germline ends. The CDR3 DNA reads as TGCGCCAGCAGCCAGCCCCAGGGGTCTTCTCGGAACACTGAAGCTTTCTTT. Protein sequence: CASSQPQGSSRNTEAFF.

The V gene is TRBV24-1, the J gene TRBJ1-4, with D perhaps matching TRBD1 (6 bases). The CDR3 spans 16 residues. Trimming pared 4 bases from V and 7 bases from J, leaving 18 bases between. In germline, CDR1 is KGHDR, CDR2 SFDVKD. This CDR3 reads CATSDPNKGGGEKLFF. The CDR3 nucleotides are TGTGCCACCAGTGACCCAAATAAGGGAGGGGGTGAAAAACTGTTTTTT.

The chain uses TRBV11-2 and TRBJ1-1; 7 nucleotides match TRBD1. The CDR3 sequence is 15 residues long. Trimming at V came to 5 bases and at J to 0 bases, leaving 6 bases not matched to a gene. Germline V gene data show CDR1 as SGHAT and CDR2 as FQNNGV. This chain's CDR3 is CASSKLQGMNTEAFF. CDR3 DNA: TGTGCCAGCAGCAAACTACAGGGGATGAACACTGAAGCTTTCTTT.

The rearrangement joins TRBV6-5 to TRBJ1-2; maybe TRBD1 (5 bases). The CDR3 runs to 12 residues. Trimming left V 10 bases short and J 6 bases short, with 15 bases between. CDR1 is MNHEY and CDR2 is SVGAGI in the germline V gene. Here the CDR3 reads CATRDPADGYTF. The CDR3 DNA is TGTGCCACCAGGGACCCGGCTGATGGCTACACCTTC.

The chain couples TRBV4-3 to TRBJ1-2, with TRBD1 as a possible D gene (6 bases). V lost 1 base, J lost 8 bases, and 17 bases lay in between. The CDR3 has 15 amino acids. CDR1 LGHNA and CDR2 YSLEER come from the germline V gene. CDR3 region: CASSQGPQGSRGYTF. The CDR3 coding sequence is TGCGCCAGCAGCCAAGGGCCCCAGGGGTCTCGGGGCTACACCTTC.

The CDR3 reads CASSLDQGGEQYF. In nucleotides, the CDR3 is TGCGCCAGCAGCTTGGATCAGGGCGGCGAGCAGTACTTC. V and J are TRBV5-1 and TRBJ2-7; D is possibly TRBD1 (5 bases). Trimming pared 0 bases from V and 6 bases from J, leaving 10 bases between. This CDR3 has 13 residues. Per the germline V gene, CDR1 is SGHRS and CDR2 is YFSETQ.

This clone was observed a handful of times. The CDR3, as DNA: TGTGCCAGAAGCGGCAGAAGCTCCTATAATTCACCCCTCCACTTT. Residues: CARSGRSSYNSPLHF. V is TRBV5-3 and J is TRBJ1-6, with D hard to call. TRBV5-3 is an open reading frame, and its role is uncertain. Trimming pared 4 bases from V and 0 bases from J, leaving 8 bases between. The CDR3 runs 15 residues.

The chain has TRBV3-1 (or the pseudogene TRBV3-2) and TRBJ2-1; TRBD2 matches at 11 bases. Germline V gives CDR1 LGHDT, CDR2 YNNKEL (reference sequence). V lost 0 bases and J lost 7; bases outside the gene matches: 11. This CDR3 has 18 residues. Here the CDR3 DNA reads TGTGCCAGCAGCCAAGAAGGACTAGCGGGTGTTCACTTTAATGAGCAGTTCTTC. Protein sequence: CASSQEGLAGVHFNEQFF.

The chain links TRBV7-9 to TRBJ2-2; 8 nucleotides agree with TRBD2. CDR1 and CDR2 (germline): SEHNR, FQNEAQ (reference sequence). The CDR3 contains 19 residues. V was clipped by 5 bases and J by 4 bases; unmatched bases: 18. In DNA, the CDR3 is TGTGCCAGCAGCCGGTCGATGGGTGGCGGGAGGCTCAGCACCGGGGAGCTGTTTTTT. This gives the protein CASSRSMGGGRLSTGELFF.

This clone was recorded a few times. This chain joins TRBV24-1 and TRBJ1-4, with 8 bases fitting TRBD1. The CDR3 runs 16 residues. In germline, CDR1 is KGHDR, CDR2 SFDVKD. V was pared by 4 bases and J by 8 bases, with 11 bases of the junction left unmatched. CDR3 nucleotides: TGTGCCACCAGTGACCATGACGGACAGGGAGGGGAAAAACTGTTTTTT. Translated, it gives CATSDHDGQGGEKLFF.

The J gene is TRBJ2-2, the V gene TRBV5-1; no firm D call. The germline CDR1 and CDR2 sequences are SGHRS and YFSETQ. The V end was cut by 2 bases, the J end by 7 bases, with 15 bases between. The CDR3 runs 15 residues. The CDR3 loop reads CASSFDVFGVGELFF. CDR3 bases: TGCGCCAGCAGCTTCGATGTGTTTGGGGTCGGGGAGCTGTTTTTT.

The chain couples TRBV4-3 to TRBJ2-4; D perhaps matches TRBD2 (7 bases). The germline CDR1 and CDR2 sequences are LGHNA and YSLEER. Trimming removed 4 bases from V and 5 bases from J, with 18 bases in between. The CDR3 is 16 amino acids. This chain's CDR3 is CASSPNGGAQQNIQYF. DNA for the CDR3: TGCGCCAGCAGCCCGAATGGGGGGGCGCAACAAAACATTCAGTACTTC.

The chain joins TRBV11-2 to TRBJ2-7; 8 bases agree with TRBD1. Germline V gene lookup returns CDR1 SGHAT and CDR2 FQNNGV. This CDR3 comprises 15 residues. V dropped 1 base and J dropped 2; count of bases not matched to a gene: 4. The DNA of the CDR3 is TGTGCCAGCAGCTTAGGGGGGACAGGCGCCTACGAGCAGTACTTC. It translates to CASSLGGTGAYEQYF.

This rearrangement joins TRBV6-4 to TRBJ1-1; 10 bases align to TRBD1. Germline CDR1 is MRHNA and CDR2 is SNTAGT. J gave up 5 bases and V 5 bases, and 5 bases lay outside the gene matches. This CDR3 has 14 amino acids. The CDR3 loop reads CASSPDRGDTEAFF. DNA of the CDR3: TGTGCCAGCAGTCCGGACAGGGGGGATACTGAAGCTTTCTTT.

The chain recombines TRBV7-9 with TRBJ1-2, with 8 bases matching TRBD1. The germline CDR1 and CDR2 sequences are SEHNR and FQNEAQ (reference sequence). The CDR3 covers 15 residues. V was clipped by 5 bases and J by 2 bases; unmatched bases: 7. The CDR3 region is CASSPKGTGNYGYTF. The CDR3 nucleotides read TGTGCCAGCAGCCCCAAAGGGACAGGAAACTATGGCTACACCTTC.

CDR3 sequence: CASSTVPDRRGNQPQHF. The CDR3 coding sequence is TGTGCCAGCAGCACAGTTCCTGACAGACGGGGCAATCAGCCCCAGCATTTT. The V and J genes are TRBV5-5 and TRBJ1-5, with D maybe TRBD1 (5 bases). Trimming left V 4 bases short and J 2 bases short, with 19 bases between. CDR1 is SGHKS and CDR2 is YYEKEE in the germline V gene (reference sequence). The CDR3 extends over 17 amino acids.

V gene TRBV19 combines with J gene TRBJ1-1; D gene unclear. V lost 4 bases to trimming and J lost 1 base, with 10 bases between them. The CDR3 contains 14 residues. The germline V gene encodes CDR1 LNHDA and CDR2 SQIVND (reference sequence). Here the CDR3 reads CASSRSPANTEAFF. The DNA of the CDR3 is TGTGCCAGTAGTAGGTCTCCCGCGAACACTGAAGCTTTCTTT.

The chain links TRBV5-1 to TRBJ2-2; no reliable D call. V lost 0 bases and J 0 bases, leaving 9 bases between the germline ends. The CDR3 runs to 16 residues. Looked up from germline, CDR1 is SGHRS and CDR2 is YFSETQ. Written as DNA, the CDR3 is TGCGCCAGCAGCTTGGTGGTCTCCGCGAACACCGGGGAGCTGTTTTTT. This translates into CASSLVVSANTGELFF.

This chain uses TRBV4-2 with TRBJ2-1, with D unclear. The CDR3 runs 14 residues. The germline CDR1 and CDR2 sequences are LGHNA and YNFKEQ. V was trimmed by 0 bases and J by 4 bases, leaving 7 bases between them. CDR3 DNA sequence: TGTGCCAGCAGCCAAGAGGCAGAATACAATGAGCAGTTCTTC. Translation gives CASSQEAEYNEQFF.

On this clone itself: Sequence at one end of the junction differs from germline and may be a read error. The CDR3 reads CASSVLGTGANVMTF. CDR3 DNA: TGTGCCAGCAGTGTTCTGGGAACTGGGGCCAACGTCATGACTTTC. The V and J genes are TRBV2 and TRBJ2-6; TRBD1 might be the D (5 bases). The germline V gene encodes CDR1 SNHLY and CDR2 FYNNEI. The CDR3 sequence is 15 residues long.

In the case of this clone: Relative to the germline gene, one junction end is altered; a read error may explain this. The V gene is TRBV5-6, the J gene TRBJ1-2; D call uncertain. Germline lookup yields CDR1 SGHDT and CDR2 YYEEEE. This CDR3 has 11 residues. CDR3 DNA sequence: TGTGCCAGCAGCTTGGAGGGCATCGTGGATTTC. Translation: CASSLEGIVDF.